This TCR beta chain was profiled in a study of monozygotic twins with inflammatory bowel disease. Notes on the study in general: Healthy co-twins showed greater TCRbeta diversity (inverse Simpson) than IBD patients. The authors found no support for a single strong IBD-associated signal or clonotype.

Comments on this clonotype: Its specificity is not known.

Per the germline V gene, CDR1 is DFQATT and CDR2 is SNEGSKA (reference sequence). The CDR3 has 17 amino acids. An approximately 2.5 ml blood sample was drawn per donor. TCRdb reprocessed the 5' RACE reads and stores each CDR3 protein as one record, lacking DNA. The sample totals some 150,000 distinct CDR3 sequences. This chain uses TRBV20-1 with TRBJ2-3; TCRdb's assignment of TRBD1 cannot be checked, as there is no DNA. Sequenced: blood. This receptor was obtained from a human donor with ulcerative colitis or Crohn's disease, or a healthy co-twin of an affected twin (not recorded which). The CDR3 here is CSARGQGASLSTDTQYF.